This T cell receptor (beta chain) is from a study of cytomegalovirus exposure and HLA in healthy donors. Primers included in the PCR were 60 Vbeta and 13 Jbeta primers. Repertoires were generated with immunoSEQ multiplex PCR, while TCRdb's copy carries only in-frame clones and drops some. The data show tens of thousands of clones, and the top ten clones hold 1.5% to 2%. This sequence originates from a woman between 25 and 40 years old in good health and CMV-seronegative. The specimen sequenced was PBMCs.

The CDR3 here is CASSQGGADGYTF. The CDR3, as DNA: TGTGCCAGCAGCCAGGGAGGGGCGGATGGCTACACCTTC. V usage is TRBV4-2 and J usage is TRBJ1-2, with D tentatively TRBD1 (5 bases). Germline assignment: CDR1 LGHNA and CDR2 YNFKEQ. The CDR3 runs to 13 residues. V was cut by 3 bases and J by 6 bases, with 11 bases left in between.